This TCR beta chain originates from a study of cytomegalovirus exposure and HLA in healthy donors. Study context: There were 90 million to 130 million unique TCR beta sequences, drawn from approximately 180 million T cells, in an earlier analysis.

This clone was detected once. Its target is not known. Vbeta (60) and Jbeta (13) primers were used in the PCR. Measured with immunoSEQ multiplex PCR; TCRdb has only the in-frame clones, and not every one. The sample shows 80,000 to 100,000 clones, about four fifths of them seen only once. The CDR3 sequence is 15 residues long. Trimming stripped 3 bases from V and 5 bases from J, with 17 bases between. Germline V lookup: CDR1 WSHSY, CDR2 SAAADI. Study-level points and caveats: A later analysis linked a missense DCLRE1C variant to TCR beta V- and J-gene trimming. The HLA-A and HLA-B alleles of most subjects were reportedly predicted accurately from TCR beta sequences.

This receptor was obtained from a human donor in good health. The specimen was PBMCs. This sequence joins TRBV10-2 and TRBJ2-7; D may be TRBD2 (5 bases). The CDR3 sequence is CASSEETRVGNEQYF. DNA for the CDR3: TGCGCCAGCAGTGAAGAGACTCGAGTCGGGAACGAGCAGTACTTC.